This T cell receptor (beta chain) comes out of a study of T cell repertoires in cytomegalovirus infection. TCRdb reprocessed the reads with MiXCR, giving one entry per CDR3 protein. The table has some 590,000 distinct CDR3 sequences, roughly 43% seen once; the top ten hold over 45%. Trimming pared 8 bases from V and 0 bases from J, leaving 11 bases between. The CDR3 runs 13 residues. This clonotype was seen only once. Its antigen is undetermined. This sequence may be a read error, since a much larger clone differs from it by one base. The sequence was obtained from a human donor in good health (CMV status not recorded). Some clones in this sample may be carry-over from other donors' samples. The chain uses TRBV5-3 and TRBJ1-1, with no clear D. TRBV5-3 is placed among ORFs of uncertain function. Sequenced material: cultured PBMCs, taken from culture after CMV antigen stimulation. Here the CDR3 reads CASSSDMNTEAFF. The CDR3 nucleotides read TGTGCCAGCAGTTCAGATATGAACACTGAAGCTTTCTTT.